Listed below are T cell receptor beta chains from one sample, sequenced in a study of control samples from healthy donors and cancer patients. The protocol was immunoSEQ multiplex PCR, while the TCRdb copy is restricted to in-frame clones and leaves out a portion. The profile shows about 160,000 clones, approximately 96% of them singletons. Material: blood. Receptor source: a middle-aged woman in good health. Both conserved end residues are part of each CDR3. Each record gives: CDR3 protein, CDR3 DNA, J gene, D gene, V gene, clone size. D genes are given only for firm matches. Clone size, where shown, is once, few, many, or a class for clones that have expanded.

cdr3_aa: CASSLEGTGSDTQYF
cdr3_nt: TGCGCCAGCAGCTTGGAGGGGACAGGTTCAGATACGCAGTATTTT
j_call: TRBJ2-3
d_call: TRBD1
v_call: TRBV5-1
clone_size: -

cdr3_aa: CASSSPTGLNEKLFF
cdr3_nt: TGTGCCAGCAGCTCCCCGACAGGACTTAATGAAAAACTGTTTTTT
j_call: TRBJ1-4
d_call: -
v_call: TRBV7-2
clone_size: once

cdr3_aa: CASSQEGSGREAGELFF
cdr3_nt: TGTGCCAGCAGCCAAGAGGGCAGCGGGAGAGAAGCCGGGGAGCTGTTTTTT
j_call: TRBJ2-2
d_call: TRBD2
v_call: TRBV14
clone_size: once

cdr3_aa: CASSEQPGVVSGANVLTF
cdr3_nt: TGTGCCAGCAGTGAGCAACCGGGAGTCGTCTCTGGGGCCAACGTCCTGACTTTC
j_call: TRBJ2-6
d_call: -
v_call: TRBV2
clone_size: -

cdr3_aa: CASSKQGKLFF
cdr3_nt: TGTGCCAGCAGCAAACAGGGAAAACTGTTTTTT
j_call: TRBJ1-4
d_call: -
v_call: TRBV21-1
clone_size: -

cdr3_aa: CASSYLQGDEQYF
cdr3_nt: TGTGCCAGCAGCTACTTACAGGGTGACGAGCAGTACTTC
j_call: TRBJ2-7
d_call: -
v_call: TRBV5-6
clone_size: once

cdr3_aa: CASSFMSSDYTF
cdr3_nt: TGTGCCAGCAGTTTCATGTCGTCGGACTACACCTTC
j_call: TRBJ1-2
d_call: -
v_call: TRBV12-3/TRBV12-4
clone_size: -

cdr3_aa: CASSEVNSWNTEAFF
cdr3_nt: TGTGCCAGCAGTGAGGTAAACAGTTGGAACACTGAAGCTTTCTTT
j_call: TRBJ1-1
d_call: -
v_call: TRBV2
clone_size: once

cdr3_aa: CAIRAGQGGETQYF
cdr3_nt: TGTGCCATCAGGGCAGGACAGGGCGGAGAGACCCAGTACTTC
j_call: TRBJ2-5
d_call: TRBD1
v_call: TRBV10-3
clone_size: -

cdr3_aa: CASSLRQGSYEQYF
cdr3_nt: TGTGCCAGCAGCCTCCGACAGGGATCCTACGAGCAGTACTTC
j_call: TRBJ2-7
d_call: TRBD1
v_call: TRBV6-2/TRBV6-3
clone_size: once

cdr3_aa: CATSRTAMNTEAFF
cdr3_nt: TGTGCCACCTCGAGGACGGCCATGAACACTGAAGCTTTCTTT
j_call: TRBJ1-1
d_call: -
v_call: TRBV2
clone_size: -

cdr3_aa: CASSLGDLFDTGELFF
cdr3_nt: TGTGCCAGCAGCTTAGGGGATCTCTTCGACACCGGGGAGCTGTTTTTT
j_call: TRBJ2-2
d_call: -
v_call: TRBV7-2
clone_size: -

cdr3_aa: CASRQGNQPQHF
cdr3_nt: TGTGCCAGCAGACAGGGTAATCAGCCCCAGCATTTT
j_call: TRBJ1-5
d_call: -
v_call: TRBV12-3/TRBV12-4
clone_size: few

cdr3_aa: CASSQGSALPQEKLFF
cdr3_nt: TGTGCCAGCAGCCAAGGGTCAGCCTTACCTCAGGAAAAACTGTTTTTT
j_call: TRBJ1-4
d_call: -
v_call: TRBV14
clone_size: once

cdr3_aa: CASSLGGQGLNTEAFF
cdr3_nt: TGTGCCAGCAGCTTAGGGGGACAGGGCTTGAACACTGAAGCTTTCTTT
j_call: TRBJ1-1
d_call: TRBD1
v_call: TRBV11-2
clone_size: -

cdr3_aa: CASSQDGRTNSPLHF
cdr3_nt: TGTGCCAGCAGCCAAGATGGTCGGACAAATTCACCCCTCCACTTT
j_call: TRBJ1-6
d_call: -
v_call: TRBV4-2
clone_size: -

cdr3_aa: CAISESWDRSSNQPQHF
cdr3_nt: TGTGCCATCAGTGAAAGTTGGGACAGGTCAAGCAATCAGCCCCAGCATTTT
j_call: TRBJ1-5
d_call: TRBD1
v_call: TRBV10-3
clone_size: -

cdr3_aa: CASSEAKPSPYGYTF
cdr3_nt: TGTGCCAGCAGTGAAGCAAAACCCAGCCCCTATGGCTACACCTTC
j_call: TRBJ1-2
d_call: -
v_call: TRBV6-1
clone_size: -

cdr3_aa: CASSQDSSQLGNTIYF
cdr3_nt: TGTGCCAGCAGCCAAGATTCTAGTCAGCTGGGAAACACCATATATTTT
j_call: TRBJ1-3
d_call: -
v_call: TRBV4-2
clone_size: -

cdr3_aa: CASSIQGNNYGYTF
cdr3_nt: TGTGCCAGTAGCATACAGGGGAACAACTATGGCTACACCTTC
j_call: TRBJ1-2
d_call: TRBD1
v_call: TRBV19
clone_size: -

cdr3_aa: CASSSQGGLGNQPQHF
cdr3_nt: TGTGCCAGCAGTTCACAGGGGGGTCTAGGCAATCAGCCCCAGCATTTT
j_call: TRBJ1-5
d_call: TRBD1
v_call: TRBV27
clone_size: once

cdr3_aa: CASSPRGLAGGHTYEQYF
cdr3_nt: TGTGCCAGCAGTCCTAGGGGACTAGCGGGGGGCCACACCTACGAGCAGTACTTC
j_call: TRBJ2-7
d_call: TRBD2
v_call: TRBV6-6
clone_size: -

cdr3_aa: CASSSRLPEGSTEAFF
cdr3_nt: TGTGCCAGCAGCTCCAGACTGCCGGAAGGGAGCACTGAAGCTTTCTTT
j_call: TRBJ1-1
d_call: -
v_call: TRBV7-9
clone_size: -

cdr3_aa: CASSNGLASHNEQFF
cdr3_nt: TGTGCCAGCAGCAACGGACTAGCGTCTCACAATGAGCAGTTCTTC
j_call: TRBJ2-1
d_call: TRBD2
v_call: TRBV28
clone_size: -

cdr3_aa: CASSELGREGNEQFF
cdr3_nt: TGTGCCAGCAGTGAATTAGGACGGGAGGGGAATGAGCAGTTCTTC
j_call: TRBJ2-1
d_call: TRBD2
v_call: TRBV6-4
clone_size: -

cdr3_aa: CATSERGAETQYF
cdr3_nt: TGTGCCACCAGTGAAAGGGGGGCAGAGACCCAGTACTTC
j_call: TRBJ2-5
d_call: -
v_call: TRBV24-1
clone_size: once

cdr3_aa: CASSFKTDSYSGNTIYF
cdr3_nt: TGTGCCAGCAGCTTTAAGACAGACAGTTACTCTGGAAACACCATATATTTT
j_call: TRBJ1-3
d_call: -
v_call: TRBV5-4
clone_size: -

cdr3_aa: CASSSSRGSPLHF
cdr3_nt: TGTGCCAGCAGCTCAAGCAGGGGCTCACCCCTCCACTTT
j_call: TRBJ1-6
d_call: -
v_call: TRBV13
clone_size: -

cdr3_aa: CASGKAELPAYEQYF
cdr3_nt: TGTGCCAGCGGGAAAGCGGAGCTACCCGCCTACGAGCAGTACTTC
j_call: TRBJ2-7
d_call: -
v_call: TRBV6-5
clone_size: -

cdr3_aa: CASSLDRNQPQHF
cdr3_nt: TGTGCCAGCAGCTTAGACCGGAATCAGCCCCAGCATTTT
j_call: TRBJ1-5
d_call: -
v_call: TRBV11-2
clone_size: -

cdr3_aa: CASSPGTPYGYTF
cdr3_nt: TGTGCCAGCAGTCCCGGGACACCCTATGGCTACACCTTC
j_call: TRBJ1-2
d_call: -
v_call: TRBV6-5
clone_size: -

cdr3_aa: CASSFPGQGKGYTF
cdr3_nt: TGTGCCAGCAGCTTTCCTGGACAGGGGAAGGGCTACACCTTC
j_call: TRBJ1-2
d_call: TRBD1
v_call: TRBV11-2
clone_size: -

cdr3_aa: CASSVELNTEAFF
cdr3_nt: TGTGCCAGCAGCGTAGAGTTAAACACTGAAGCTTTCTTT
j_call: TRBJ1-1
d_call: -
v_call: TRBV9
clone_size: -

cdr3_aa: CASSLGLAGGDTQYF
cdr3_nt: TGTGCCAGCAGCCTCGGACTAGCGGGAGGAGATACGCAGTATTTT
j_call: TRBJ2-3
d_call: TRBD2
v_call: TRBV7-2
clone_size: once

cdr3_aa: CASTVTGGSEAFF
cdr3_nt: TGTGCCAGCACCGTCACAGGGGGCTCTGAAGCTTTCTTT
j_call: TRBJ1-1
d_call: TRBD1
v_call: TRBV2
clone_size: -

cdr3_aa: CASSRTAEAFF
cdr3_nt: TGTGCCAGCAGCCGGACAGCTGAAGCTTTCTTT
j_call: TRBJ1-1
d_call: -
v_call: TRBV11-2
clone_size: -

cdr3_aa: CASSLGEGQRGGYTF
cdr3_nt: TGCGCCAGCAGCTTGGGGGAGGGTCAACGTGGTGGCTACACCTTC
j_call: TRBJ1-2
d_call: -
v_call: TRBV5-1
clone_size: once

cdr3_aa: CAISDPLPSTDTQYF
cdr3_nt: TGTGCCATCAGTGATCCCCTCCCCAGCACAGATACGCAGTATTTT
j_call: TRBJ2-3
d_call: -
v_call: TRBV10-3
clone_size: -

cdr3_aa: CASSEEQGIGQPQHF
cdr3_nt: TGTGCCAGCAGTGAAGAACAGGGGATAGGTCAGCCCCAGCATTTT
j_call: TRBJ1-5
d_call: TRBD1
v_call: TRBV6-1
clone_size: -

cdr3_aa: CASSPGQGMLETQYF
cdr3_nt: TGTGCCAGCTCACCCGGGCAGGGGATGTTAGAGACCCAGTACTTC
j_call: TRBJ2-5
d_call: -
v_call: TRBV18
clone_size: -

cdr3_aa: CASSSPGRGPLPNTEAFF
cdr3_nt: TGTGCCAGCAGTTCCCCGGGGAGGGGGCCCCTTCCTAACACTGAAGCTTTCTTT
j_call: TRBJ1-1
d_call: TRBD1
v_call: TRBV27
clone_size: -

cdr3_aa: CASSPQRDQGYTF
cdr3_nt: TGTGCCAGCTCACCACAACGGGACCAGGGCTACACCTTC
j_call: TRBJ1-2
d_call: -
v_call: TRBV18
clone_size: -

cdr3_aa: CASSSSLLAKNIQYF
cdr3_nt: TGTGCCAGCAGCTCTAGTCTCCTAGCCAAAAACATTCAGTACTTC
j_call: TRBJ2-4
d_call: -
v_call: TRBV7-9
clone_size: -

cdr3_aa: CASRRTVTYEQYF
cdr3_nt: TGCGCCAGCAGGAGGACAGTTACCTACGAGCAGTACTTC
j_call: TRBJ2-7
d_call: -
v_call: TRBV5-1
clone_size: few

cdr3_aa: CASSISYAQGDSYGYTF
cdr3_nt: TGTGCCAGTAGTATAAGTTACGCACAGGGGGACTCCTATGGCTACACCTTC
j_call: TRBJ1-2
d_call: TRBD1
v_call: TRBV19
clone_size: -

cdr3_aa: CASSLGAGGEQYF
cdr3_nt: TGTGCCAGCAGCTTAGGCGCCGGAGGGGAGCAGTACTTC
j_call: TRBJ2-7
d_call: -
v_call: TRBV11-2
clone_size: -

cdr3_aa: CASSLERANYGYTF
cdr3_nt: TGCGCCAGCAGCTTGGAAAGAGCTAACTATGGCTACACCTTC
j_call: TRBJ1-2
d_call: -
v_call: TRBV5-1
clone_size: -

cdr3_aa: CASSQEDRGFDTQYF
cdr3_nt: TGTGCCAGCAGCCAAGAAGACAGGGGATTTGATACGCAGTATTTT
j_call: TRBJ2-3
d_call: TRBD1
v_call: TRBV14
clone_size: -

cdr3_aa: CASSIVGRDNSPLHF
cdr3_nt: TGTGCCAGTAGTATAGTGGGCAGAGATAATTCACCCCTCCACTTT
j_call: TRBJ1-6
d_call: -
v_call: TRBV19
clone_size: -

cdr3_aa: CASSLAANQPQHF
cdr3_nt: TGTGCCAGCAGTTTGGCGGCTAATCAGCCCCAGCATTTT
j_call: TRBJ1-5
d_call: -
v_call: TRBV6-2/TRBV6-3
clone_size: once

cdr3_aa: CASSELEPPYEQYF
cdr3_nt: TGTGCCAGCAGTGAATTAGAGCCCCCCTACGAGCAGTACTTC
j_call: TRBJ2-7
d_call: -
v_call: TRBV6-1
clone_size: -

cdr3_aa: CAISEPQGTSNYGYTF
cdr3_nt: TGTGCCATCAGTGAACCACAGGGGACTTCTAACTATGGCTACACCTTC
j_call: TRBJ1-2
d_call: TRBD1
v_call: TRBV10-3
clone_size: -

cdr3_aa: CASSIILITSGRGEQFF
cdr3_nt: TGTGCCAGTAGTATAATCCTTATTACTAGCGGGAGGGGAGAGCAGTTCTTC
j_call: TRBJ2-1
d_call: TRBD2
v_call: TRBV19
clone_size: -

cdr3_aa: CASSQDLGQQEKLFF
cdr3_nt: TGCGCCAGCAGCCAAGATCTGGGACAGCAGGAAAAACTGTTTTTT
j_call: TRBJ1-4
d_call: TRBD1
v_call: TRBV4-3
clone_size: -